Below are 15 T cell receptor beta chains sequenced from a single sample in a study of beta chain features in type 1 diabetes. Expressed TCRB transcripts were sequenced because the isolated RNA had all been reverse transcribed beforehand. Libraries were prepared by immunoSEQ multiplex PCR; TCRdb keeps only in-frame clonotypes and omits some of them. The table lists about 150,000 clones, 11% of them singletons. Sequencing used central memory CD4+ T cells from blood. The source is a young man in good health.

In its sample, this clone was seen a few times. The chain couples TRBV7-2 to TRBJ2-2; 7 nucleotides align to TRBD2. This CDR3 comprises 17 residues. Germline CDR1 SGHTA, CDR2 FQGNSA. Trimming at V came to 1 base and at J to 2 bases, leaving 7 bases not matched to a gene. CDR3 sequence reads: CASSLGGGHINTGELFF. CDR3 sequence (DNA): TGTGCCAGCAGCTTAGGGGGAGGGCACATTAACACCGGGGAGCTGTTTTTT. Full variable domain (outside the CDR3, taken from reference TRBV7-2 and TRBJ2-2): GAGVSQSPSNKVTEKGKDVELRCDPISGHTALYWYRQSLGQGLEFLIYFQGNSAPDKSGLPSDRFSAERTGGSVSTLTIQRTQQEDSAVYLCASSLGGGHINTGELFFGEGSRLTVL.

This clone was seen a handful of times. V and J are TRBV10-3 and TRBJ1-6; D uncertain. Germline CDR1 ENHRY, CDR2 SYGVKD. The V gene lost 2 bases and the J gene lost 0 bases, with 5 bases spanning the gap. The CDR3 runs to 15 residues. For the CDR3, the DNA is TGTGCCATCAGTGAGGGGAGCTCCTATAATTCACCCCTCCACTTT. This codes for CAISEGSSYNSPLHF.

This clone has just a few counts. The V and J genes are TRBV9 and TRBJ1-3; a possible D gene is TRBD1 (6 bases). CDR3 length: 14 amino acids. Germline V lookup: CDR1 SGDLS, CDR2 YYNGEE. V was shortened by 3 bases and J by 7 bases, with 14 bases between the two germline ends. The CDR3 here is CASSEGDLRNTIYF. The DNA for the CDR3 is TGTGCCAGCAGCGAGGGGGACCTCAGGAACACCATATATTTT.

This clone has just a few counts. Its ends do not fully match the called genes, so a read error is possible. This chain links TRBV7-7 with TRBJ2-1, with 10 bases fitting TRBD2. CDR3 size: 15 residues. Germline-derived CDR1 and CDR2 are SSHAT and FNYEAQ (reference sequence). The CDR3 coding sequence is TGTGCTAGCACCCAACTAGCGGGGTCCTACAATGAGCAGTTCTTC. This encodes CASTQLAGSYNEQFF.

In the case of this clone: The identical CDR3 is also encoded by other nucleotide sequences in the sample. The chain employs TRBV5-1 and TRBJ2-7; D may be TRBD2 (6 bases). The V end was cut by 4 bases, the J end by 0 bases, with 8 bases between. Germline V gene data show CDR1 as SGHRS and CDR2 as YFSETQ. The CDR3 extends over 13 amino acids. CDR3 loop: CASSLGSSYEQYF. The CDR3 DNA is TGCGCCAGCAGCCTCGGGAGCTCCTACGAGCAGTACTTC.

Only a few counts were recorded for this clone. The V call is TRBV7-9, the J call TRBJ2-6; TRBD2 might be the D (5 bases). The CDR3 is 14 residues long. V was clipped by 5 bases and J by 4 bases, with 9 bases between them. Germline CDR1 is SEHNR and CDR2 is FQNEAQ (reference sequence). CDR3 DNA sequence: TGTGCCAGCAGCAAGGAGGTGGGGGCCAACGTCCTGACTTTC. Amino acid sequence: CASSKEVGANVLTF. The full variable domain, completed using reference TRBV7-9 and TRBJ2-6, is DTGVSQNPRHKITKRGQNVTFRCDPISEHNRLYWYRQTLGQGPEFLTYFQNEAQLEKSRLLSDRFSAERPKGSFSTLEIQRTEQGDSAMYLCASSKEVGANVLTFGAGSRLTVL.

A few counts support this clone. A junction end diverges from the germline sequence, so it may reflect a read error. The CDR3 loop reads CASSLGFGSWTQYF. CDR3 sequence (DNA): TGTGCCAGCAGTTTAGGATTCGGAAGTTGGACCCAGTACTTC. This chain uses TRBV7-2 with TRBJ2-5, with D hard to call. CDR1 is SGHTA, CDR2 FQGNSA, per germline. CDR3 size: 14 residues.

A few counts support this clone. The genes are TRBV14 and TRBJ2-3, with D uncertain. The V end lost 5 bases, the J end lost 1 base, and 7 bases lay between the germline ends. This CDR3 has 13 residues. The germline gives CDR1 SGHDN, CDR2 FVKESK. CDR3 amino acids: CASSVIGTDTQYF. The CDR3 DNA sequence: TGTGCCAGCAGCGTCATAGGCACAGATACGCAGTATTTT.

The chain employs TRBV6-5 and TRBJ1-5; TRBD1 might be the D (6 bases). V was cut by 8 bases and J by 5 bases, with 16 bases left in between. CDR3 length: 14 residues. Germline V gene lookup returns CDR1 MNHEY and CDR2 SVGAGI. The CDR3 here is CASRGRGRDQPQHF. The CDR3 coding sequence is TGTGCCAGCCGGGGGCGGGGGAGAGATCAGCCCCAGCATTTT.

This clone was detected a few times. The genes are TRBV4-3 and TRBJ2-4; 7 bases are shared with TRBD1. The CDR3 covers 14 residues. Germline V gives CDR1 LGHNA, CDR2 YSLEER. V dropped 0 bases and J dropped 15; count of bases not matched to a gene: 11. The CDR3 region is CASSQEAATGSTYF. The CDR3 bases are TGCGCCAGCAGCCAAGAAGCTGCGACAGGGTCGACGTACTTC.

CDR3 region: CASRRQGGNTIYF. CDR3 DNA: TGTGCCAGCAGACGACAGGGGGGAAACACCATATATTTT. The chain couples TRBV7-2 to TRBJ1-3; 8 positions agree with TRBD1. CDR3 size: 13 residues. CDR1 SGHTA and CDR2 FQGNSA come from the germline V gene. V lost 6 bases to trimming and J lost 4 bases; unmatched junction nucleotides: 2. Drawing the rest from reference TRBV7-2 and TRBJ1-3, the complete variable domain is GAGVSQSPSNKVTEKGKDVELRCDPISGHTALYWYRQSLGQGLEFLIYFQGNSAPDKSGLPSDRFSAERTGGSVSTLTIQRTQQEDSAVYLCASRRQGGNTIYFGEGSWLTVV.

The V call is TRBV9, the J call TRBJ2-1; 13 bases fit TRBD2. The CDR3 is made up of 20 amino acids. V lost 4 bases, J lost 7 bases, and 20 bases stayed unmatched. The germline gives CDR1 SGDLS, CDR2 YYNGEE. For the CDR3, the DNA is TGTGCCAGCAGCAAAGGGTCCCGGACTAGCGGGAGTATTGGAGTGAATGAGCAGTTCTTC. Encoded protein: CASSKGSRTSGSIGVNEQFF.

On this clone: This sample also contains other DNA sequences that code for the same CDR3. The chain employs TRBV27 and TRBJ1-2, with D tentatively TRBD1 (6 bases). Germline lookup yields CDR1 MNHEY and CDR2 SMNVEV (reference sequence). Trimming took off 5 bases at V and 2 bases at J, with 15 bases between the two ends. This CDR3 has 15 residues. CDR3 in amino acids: CASSLQGRGNYGYTF. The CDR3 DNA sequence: TGTGCCAGCAGTCTTCAGGGGAGAGGGAACTATGGCTACACCTTC.

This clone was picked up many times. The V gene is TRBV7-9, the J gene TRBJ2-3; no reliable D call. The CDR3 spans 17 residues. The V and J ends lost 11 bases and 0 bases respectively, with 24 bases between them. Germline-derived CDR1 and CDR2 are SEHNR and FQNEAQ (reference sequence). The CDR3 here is CALIRLSARASTDTQYF. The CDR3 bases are TGTGCCCTGATACGTCTTTCGGCGCGTGCTAGCACAGATACGCAGTATTTT.

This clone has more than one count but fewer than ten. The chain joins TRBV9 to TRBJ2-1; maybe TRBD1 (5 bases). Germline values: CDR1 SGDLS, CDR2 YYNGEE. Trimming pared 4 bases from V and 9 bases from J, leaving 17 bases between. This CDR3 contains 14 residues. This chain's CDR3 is CASSSDPGHTEQFF. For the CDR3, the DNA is TGTGCCAGCAGCTCAGACCCAGGACACACTGAGCAGTTCTTC.